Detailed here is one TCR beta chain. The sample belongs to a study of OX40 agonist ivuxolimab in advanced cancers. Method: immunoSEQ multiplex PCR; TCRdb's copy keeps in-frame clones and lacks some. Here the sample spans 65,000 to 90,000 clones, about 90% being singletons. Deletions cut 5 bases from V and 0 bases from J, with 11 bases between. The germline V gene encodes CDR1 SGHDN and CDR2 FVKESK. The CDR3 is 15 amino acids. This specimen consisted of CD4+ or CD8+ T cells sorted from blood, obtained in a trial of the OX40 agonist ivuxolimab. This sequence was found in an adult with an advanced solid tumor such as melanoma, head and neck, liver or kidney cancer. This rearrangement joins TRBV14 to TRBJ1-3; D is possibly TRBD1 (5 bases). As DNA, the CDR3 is TGTGCCAGCAGCAACCGGGGCAGCTCTGGAAACACCATATATTTT. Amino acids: CASSNRGSSGNTIYF.